These T cell receptor beta chains were read from a single sample in a study of T cell changes during pregnancy in multiple sclerosis. Measured with immunoSEQ multiplex PCR; TCRdb has only the in-frame clones, and not every one. The data hold under 130,000 clones, with roughly nine tenths observed a single time. The specimen was peripheral blood, collected after pregnancy. These receptors were obtained from a female donor with multiple sclerosis, enrolled in a pregnancy study. CDR3s include the opening cysteine and the closing phenylalanine or tryptophan. The D gene is left open where the match is weak. Clone size, where shown, is once, few, many, or a class for clones that have expanded.

.	TRBV7-3	TRBJ2-2	15	.	TGTGCCAGCAGCGCCCTACACGGGGGCACCGGGGAGCTGTTTTTT	CASSALHGGTGELFF
.	TRBV11-2	TRBJ1-3	16	.	TGTGCCAGCAGCCCCACCGGGCGGGTAGGGGGAAACACCATATATTTT	CASSPTGRVGGNTIYF
.	TRBV4-3	TRBJ2-1	15	TRBD2	TGCGCCAGCAGCCAAGGGGGGGGTACCTACAATGAGCAGTTCTTC	CASSQGGGTYNEQFF
.	TRBV28	TRBJ2-7	12	.	TGTGCCAGCAGTCGACACTCCTACGAGCAGTACTTC	CASSRHSYEQYF
.	TRBV7-2	TRBJ1-1	12	.	TGTGCCAGCAGCTTAGTCGCAGGGCAAGCTTTCTTT	CASSLVAGQAFF
.	TRBV14	TRBJ1-3	19	TRBD1	TGTGCCAGCAGCCACACCTTTGGACAGGGGGCTATTTCGAGAAACACCATATATTTT	CASSHTFGQGAISRNTIYF
.	TRBV27	TRBJ1-5	15	.	TGTGCCAGCAGTTCTTCTAAGGGGAGCAATCAGCCCCAGCATTTT	CASSSSKGSNQPQHF
.	TRBV11-3	TRBJ1-4	13	.	TGTGCCAGCAGCACCCCGCAGGGAGAAAAACTGTTTTTT	CASSTPQGEKLFF
.	TRBV27	TRBJ2-1	14	TRBD2	TGTGCCAGCAGTTTCAGCGGGGTCTACAATGAGCAGTTCTTC	CASSFSGVYNEQFF
.	TRBV6-1	TRBJ2-2	13	.	TGTGCCAGCAGTACAGCCAACACCGGGGAGCTGTTTTTT	CASSTANTGELFF
.	TRBV4-1	TRBJ2-2	16	TRBD2	TGCGCCAGCAGCCCCATAGCGGGGGCGAGCACCGGGGAGCTGTTTTTT	CASSPIAGASTGELFF
.	TRBV5-4	TRBJ1-1	20	TRBD1	TGTGCCAGCAGCTTGGAAATCGGACAGGGGCCCGCTACCTTTAACACTGAAGCTTTCTTT	CASSLEIGQGPATFNTEAFF
few	TRBV19	TRBJ1-1	14	.	TGTGCCAGTAGTCCGGGGGGGTATGGCACTGAAGCTTTCTTT	CASSPGGYGTEAFF
.	TRBV11-2	TRBJ2-3	15	.	TGTGCCAGCAGCTATCAGCGGTCGGGCACAGATACGCAGTATTTT	CASSYQRSGTDTQYF
.	TRBV19	TRBJ1-2	15	TRBD1	TGTGCCAGTAGTATACCTACAGGGGGTGTCTATGGCTACACCTTC	CASSIPTGGVYGYTF
.	TRBV27	TRBJ2-7	13	TRBD1	TGTGCCAGCAGTTGGGGACAGGGGGGCGAGCAGTACTTC	CASSWGQGGEQYF
.	TRBV11-2	TRBJ2-7	16	.	TGTGCCAGCAGCTTAGAGGGGGCAGGTCTCTCCTACGAGCAGTACTTC	CASSLEGAGLSYEQYF
.	TRBV5-5	TRBJ2-5	14	TRBD1	TGTGCCAGCAGCTACAGGGGTGGGCAAGAGACCCAGTACTTC	CASSYRGGQETQYF
.	TRBV5-1	TRBJ2-7	13	.	TGCGCCACCCAGGGCCCAGACACCTACGAGCAGTACTTC	CATQGPDTYEQYF
.	TRBV7-6	TRBJ2-7	15	TRBD2	TGTGCCAGCACCCAAGGGGGACTAGTTCAAAAGGAGCAGTACTTC	CASTQGGLVQKEQYF
.	TRBV13	TRBJ2-7	15	TRBD1	TGTGCCAGCAGAGGCCGGGACAGTCACCTCTACGAGCAGTACTTC	CASRGRDSHLYEQYF
once	TRBV2	TRBJ1-6	16	TRBD1	TGTGCCAGCAGTGAGCACCGTTGGCAGGGGGGTTCACCCCTCCACTTT	CASSEHRWQGGSPLHF
.	TRBV19	TRBJ2-1	14	.	TGTGCCAGTAGTATTAGGGCAGGGACACGCGAGCAGTTCTTC	CASSIRAGTREQFF
.	TRBV5-1	TRBJ1-2	14	TRBD1	TGCGCCAGCAGCACCGCCGGGACAGGGGCCTATTCTACCTTC	CASSTAGTGAYSTF
.	TRBV2	TRBJ2-1	16	TRBD2	TGTGCCAGCAGTGAATCTCTAGCGGGGGGGCCCAGTGAGCAGTTCTTC	CASSESLAGGPSEQFF
.	TRBV6-1	TRBJ1-1	14	TRBD1	TGTGCCAGCAGTGCGACAGGGGCGGTCACTGAAGCTTTCTTT	CASSATGAVTEAFF
.	TRBV18	TRBJ2-2	14	.	TGTGCCAGCTCACTTCTGAGGGACACCGGGGAGCTGTTTTTT	CASSLLRDTGELFF
once	TRBV27	TRBJ2-7	15	.	TGTGCCAGCAGTTCTAGGACAGAAGGTCGTTACGAGCAGTACTTC	CASSSRTEGRYEQYF
.	TRBV27	TRBJ1-1	16	TRBD1	TGTGCCAGCAGTTCACAGGGGGGCAGGGCCGGCACTGAAGCTTTCTTT	CASSSQGGRAGTEAFF
.	TRBV5-1	TRBJ2-1	14	.	TGCGCCAGCAAACCGCGGGGTAGCCACAATGAGCAGTTCTTC	CASKPRGSHNEQFF
.	TRBV5-7	TRBJ1-3	15	.	TGTGCCAGCAGCTTGAACGAGGGGGGGAAAGACACCATATATTTT	CASSLNEGGKDTIYF
.	TRBV28	TRBJ2-1	20	.	TGTGCCAGCAGTCCCCAAATCGGGACTCGACCATCCTCATCCTACAATGAGCAGTTCTTC	CASSPQIGTRPSSSYNEQFF
.	TRBV7-3	TRBJ2-5	16	TRBD2	TGTGCCAGCAGCTCAGGACTAGCGGCTTACCAAGAGACCCAGTACTTC	CASSSGLAAYQETQYF
.	TRBV7-2	TRBJ1-1	14	TRBD1	TGTGCCAGCAGCAGACAGGGAATGAACACTGAAGCTTTCTTT	CASSRQGMNTEAFF
.	TRBV19	TRBJ2-7	11	.	TGTGCCACCGGACTGAATTACGAGCAGTACTTC	CATGLNYEQYF
.	TRBV18	TRBJ2-7	14	TRBD2	TGTGCCAGCTCACCCCCGGGACTAGCCTACGAGCAGTACTTC	CASSPPGLAYEQYF
.	TRBV10-3	TRBJ1-1	15	.	TGTGCCATCAGTGAGTCGGAGGGGTCCATGGACGAAGCTTTCTTT	CAISESEGSMDEAFF
.	TRBV7-2	TRBJ1-4	13	.	TGTGCCAGCAGTCCTCTGGGGAGTGAAAAACTGTTTTTT	CASSPLGSEKLFF
.	TRBV29-1	TRBJ2-7	11	.	TGCAGCGTTGATTTAGCCCGCGAGCAGTACTTC	CSVDLAREQYF
.	TRBV6-6	TRBJ2-5	14	.	TGTGCCAGCAGGACACAGGGGCCCGGGGGCAGCCAGTACTTC	CASRTQGPGGSQYF
.	TRBV6-5	TRBJ2-1	13	.	TGTGCCAGCAGTCCTGGCGGGTACCGCAAGCAGTTCTTC	CASSPGGYRKQFF
.	TRBV5-1	TRBJ2-2	15	TRBD1	TGCGCCAGCAGCGGACAGGGGGCGGAAACCGGGGAGCTGTTTTTT	CASSGQGAETGELFF
.	TRBV10-3	TRBJ2-1	14	TRBD2	TGTGCCATCACTCAGCGGGGGGGCCGCGGTGAGCAGTTCTTC	CAITQRGGRGEQFF
.	TRBV4-1	TRBJ2-5	13	.	TGCGCCAGCACCGGAGGGGGGGGAGAGACCCAGTACTTC	CASTGGGGETQYF
few	TRBV4-2	TRBJ2-7	13	.	TGTGCCAGCAGCCCCGCTAGCGCCTACGAGCAGTACTTC	CASSPASAYEQYF
.	TRBV5-1	TRBJ2-1	15	TRBD2	TGCGCCAGCAGCTTGGCTCGGGGGGTCTACAATGAGCAGTTCTTC	CASSLARGVYNEQFF
.	TRBV5-1	TRBJ2-1	13	.	TGCGCCAGCAGCTACGACAGGTACAATGAGCAGTTCTTC	CASSYDRYNEQFF
once	TRBV7-9	TRBJ1-2	17	TRBD1	TGTGCCAGCAGCTTACCTGGGACAGGGGGCTCCCCCTATGGCTACACCTTC	CASSLPGTGGSPYGYTF
.	TRBV5-5	TRBJ1-4	14	TRBD1	TGTGCCAGCAGAACCGGGACAGTTAATGAAAAACTGTTTTTT	CASRTGTVNEKLFF
.	TRBV5-1	TRBJ2-7	14	TRBD1	TGCGCCAGCAGCTTGGTGGGGACAGGGGATAAGCAGTACTTC	CASSLVGTGDKQYF
once	TRBV7-7	TRBJ2-7	15	TRBD1	TGTGCCAGCAGCACAGGGGAAATAGGGTTCGGGGAGCAGTACTTC	CASSTGEIGFGEQYF
.	TRBV27	TRBJ2-1	15	.	TGTGCCAGCATCGGGGCCCCAGTGACGGGGGATGAGCAGTTCTTC	CASIGAPVTGDEQFF
once	TRBV4-3	TRBJ1-5	14	.	TGCGCCAGCAGCCGCATACTCGGGGATCAGCCCCAGCATTTT	CASSRILGDQPQHF
.	TRBV4-1	TRBJ2-1	12	.	TGCGCCAGCAGCCAAGAGTCCGGGGAGCAGTTCTTC	CASSQESGEQFF
.	TRBV25-1	TRBJ1-3	16	.	TGTGCCAGCAGTGAATGGAGGGTATCGTCGGGAAACACCATATATTTT	CASSEWRVSSGNTIYF
.	TRBV29-1	TRBJ2-5	15	TRBD2	TGCAGCGTTGATCGGGCTAGCGGGAGCCAAGAGACCCAGTACTTC	CSVDRASGSQETQYF
.	TRBV7-9	TRBJ2-3	17	TRBD2	TGTGCCAGCAGCGGGCTAGCGGGGAGCAAAAGCACAGATACGCAGTATTTT	CASSGLAGSKSTDTQYF